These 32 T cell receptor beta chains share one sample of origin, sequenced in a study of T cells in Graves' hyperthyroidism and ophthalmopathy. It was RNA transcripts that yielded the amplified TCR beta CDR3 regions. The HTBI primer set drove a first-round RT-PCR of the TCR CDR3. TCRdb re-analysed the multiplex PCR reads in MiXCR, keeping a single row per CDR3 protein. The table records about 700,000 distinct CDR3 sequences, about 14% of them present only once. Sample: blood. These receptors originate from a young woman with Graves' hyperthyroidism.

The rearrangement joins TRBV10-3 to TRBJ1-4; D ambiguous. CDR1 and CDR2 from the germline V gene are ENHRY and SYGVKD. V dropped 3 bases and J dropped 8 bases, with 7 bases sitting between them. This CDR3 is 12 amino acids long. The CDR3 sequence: CAISEGREKLFF. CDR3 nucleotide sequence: TGTGCCATCAGTGAAGGGAGAGAAAAACTGTTTTTT.

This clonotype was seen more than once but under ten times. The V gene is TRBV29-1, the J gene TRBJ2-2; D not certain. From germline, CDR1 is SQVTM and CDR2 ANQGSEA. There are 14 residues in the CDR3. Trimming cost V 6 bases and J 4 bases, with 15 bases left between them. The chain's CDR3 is CSVVGSATTGELFF. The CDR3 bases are TGCAGCGTCGTTGGATCGGCCACCACCGGGGAGCTGTTTTTT.

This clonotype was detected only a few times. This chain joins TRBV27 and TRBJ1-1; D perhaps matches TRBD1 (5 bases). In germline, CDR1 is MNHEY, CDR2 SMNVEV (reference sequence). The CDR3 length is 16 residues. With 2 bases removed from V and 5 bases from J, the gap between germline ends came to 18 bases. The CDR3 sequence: CASSLPPAGSGTEAFF. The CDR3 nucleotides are TGTGCCAGCAGTTTACCCCCCGCAGGGAGCGGAACTGAAGCTTTCTTT.

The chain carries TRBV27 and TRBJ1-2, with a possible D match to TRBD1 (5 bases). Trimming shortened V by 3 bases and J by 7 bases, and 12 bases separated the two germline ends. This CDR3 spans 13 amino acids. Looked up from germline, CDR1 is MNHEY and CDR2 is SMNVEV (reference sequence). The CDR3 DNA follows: TGTGCCAGCAGTTTTTTCCAGGGTCGTGGCTACACCTTC. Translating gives CASSFFQGRGYTF.

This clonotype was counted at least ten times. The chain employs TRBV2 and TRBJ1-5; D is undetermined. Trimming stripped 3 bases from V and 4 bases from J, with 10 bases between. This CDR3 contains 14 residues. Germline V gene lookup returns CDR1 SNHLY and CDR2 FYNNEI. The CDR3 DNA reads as TGTGCCAGCAGTGATGGACGGGTAAATCAGCCCCAGCATTTT. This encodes CASSDGRVNQPQHF.

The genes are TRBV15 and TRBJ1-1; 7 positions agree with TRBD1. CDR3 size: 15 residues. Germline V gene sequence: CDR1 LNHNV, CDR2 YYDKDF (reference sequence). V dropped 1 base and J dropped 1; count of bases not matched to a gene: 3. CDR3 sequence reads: CATSRGHRGNTEAFF. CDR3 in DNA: TGTGCCACCAGCAGAGGTCACAGGGGGAACACTGAAGCTTTCTTT.

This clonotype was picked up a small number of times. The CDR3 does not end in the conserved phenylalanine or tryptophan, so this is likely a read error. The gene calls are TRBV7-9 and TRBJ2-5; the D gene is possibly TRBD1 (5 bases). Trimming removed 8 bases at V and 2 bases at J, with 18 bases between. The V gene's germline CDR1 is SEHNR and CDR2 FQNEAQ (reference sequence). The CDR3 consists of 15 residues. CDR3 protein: CASVPGYSEQETQYL. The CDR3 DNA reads TGTGCCAGCGTACCAGGGTATTCTGAGCAAGAGACCCAGTACCTC.

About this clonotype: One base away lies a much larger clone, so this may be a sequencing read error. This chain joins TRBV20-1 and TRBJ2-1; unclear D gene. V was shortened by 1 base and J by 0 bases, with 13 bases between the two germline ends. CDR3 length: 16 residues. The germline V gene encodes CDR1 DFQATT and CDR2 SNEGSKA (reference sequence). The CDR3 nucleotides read TGCAGTGCTAGAGGGCCGATGGCAGGCTCCTACAATGAGCAGTTCTTC. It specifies CSARGPMAGSYNEQFF.

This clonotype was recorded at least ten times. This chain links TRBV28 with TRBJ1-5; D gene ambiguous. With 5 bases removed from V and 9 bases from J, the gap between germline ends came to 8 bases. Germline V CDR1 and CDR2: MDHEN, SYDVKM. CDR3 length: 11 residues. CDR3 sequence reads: CASSRFGPQHF. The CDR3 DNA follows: TGTGCCAGCAGTCGCTTTGGGCCCCAGCATTTT.

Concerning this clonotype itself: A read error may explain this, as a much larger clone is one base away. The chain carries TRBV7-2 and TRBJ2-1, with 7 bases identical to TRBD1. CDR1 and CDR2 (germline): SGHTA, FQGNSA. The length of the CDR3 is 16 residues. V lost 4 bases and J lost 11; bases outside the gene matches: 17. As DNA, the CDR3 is TGTGCCAGCAGCTGGACTGATCCGGGACAGCTCTTGAAGCAGTTCTTC. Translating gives CASSWTDPGQLLKQFF.

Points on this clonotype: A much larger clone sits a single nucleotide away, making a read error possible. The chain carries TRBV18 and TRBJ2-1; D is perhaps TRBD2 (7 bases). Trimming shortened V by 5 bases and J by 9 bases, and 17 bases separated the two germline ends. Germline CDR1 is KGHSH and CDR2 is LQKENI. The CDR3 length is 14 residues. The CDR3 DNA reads TGTGCCAGCTCATCATCCTTAGGGGGGGGTGAGCAGTTCTTC. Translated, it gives CASSSSLGGGEQFF.

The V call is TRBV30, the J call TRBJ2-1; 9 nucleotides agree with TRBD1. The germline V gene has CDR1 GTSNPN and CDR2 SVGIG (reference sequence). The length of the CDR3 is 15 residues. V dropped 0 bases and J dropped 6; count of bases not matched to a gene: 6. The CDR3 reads CAWSVGVQGANEQFF. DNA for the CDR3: TGTGCCTGGAGTGTTGGGGTACAGGGGGCCAATGAGCAGTTCTTC.

The CDR3 loop reads CATKNPPNTEAFF. The CDR3 DNA sequence: TGTGCCACCAAGAATCCACCAAACACTGAAGCTTTCTTT. V is TRBV19 and J is TRBJ1-1; no definite D call. Trimming cost V 10 bases and J 2 bases, with 14 bases left between them. The CDR3 runs to 13 residues. Looked up from germline, CDR1 is LNHDA and CDR2 is SQIVND (reference sequence).

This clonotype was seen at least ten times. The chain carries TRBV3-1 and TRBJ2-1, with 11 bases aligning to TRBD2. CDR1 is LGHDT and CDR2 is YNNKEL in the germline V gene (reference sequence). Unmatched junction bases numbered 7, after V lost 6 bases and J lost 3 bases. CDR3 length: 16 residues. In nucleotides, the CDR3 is TGTGCCAGCAGTCGACATGGACTAGCGGGCTACAATGAGCAGTTCTTC. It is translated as CASSRHGLAGYNEQFF.

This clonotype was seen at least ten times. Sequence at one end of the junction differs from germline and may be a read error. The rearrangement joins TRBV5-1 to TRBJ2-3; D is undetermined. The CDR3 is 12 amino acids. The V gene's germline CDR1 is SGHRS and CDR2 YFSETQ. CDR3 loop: CASSFSTDTQYF. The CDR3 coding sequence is TGTGCCAGCAGCTTTAGCACAGATACGCAGTATTTT.

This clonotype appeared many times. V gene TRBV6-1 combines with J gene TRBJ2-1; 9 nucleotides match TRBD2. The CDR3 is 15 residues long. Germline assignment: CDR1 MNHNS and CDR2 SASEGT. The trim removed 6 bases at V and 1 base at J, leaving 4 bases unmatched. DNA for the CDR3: TGTGCCAGCAGCCGTAGCGGGAGATCCTACAATGAGCAGTTCTTC. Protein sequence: CASSRSGRSYNEQFF.

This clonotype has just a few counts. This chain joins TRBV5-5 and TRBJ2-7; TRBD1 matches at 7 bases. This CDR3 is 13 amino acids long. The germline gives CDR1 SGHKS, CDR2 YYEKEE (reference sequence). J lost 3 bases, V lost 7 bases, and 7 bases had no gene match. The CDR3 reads CASGGQEDYEQYF. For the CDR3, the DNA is TGTGCCAGCGGTGGACAGGAAGACTACGAGCAGTACTTC. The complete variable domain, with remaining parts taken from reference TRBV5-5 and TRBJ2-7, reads DAGVTQSPTHLIKTRGQQVTLRCSPISGHKSVSWYQQVLGQGPQFIFQYYEKEERGRGNFPDRFSARQFPNYSSELNVNALLLGDSALYLCASGGQEDYEQYFGPGTRLTVT.

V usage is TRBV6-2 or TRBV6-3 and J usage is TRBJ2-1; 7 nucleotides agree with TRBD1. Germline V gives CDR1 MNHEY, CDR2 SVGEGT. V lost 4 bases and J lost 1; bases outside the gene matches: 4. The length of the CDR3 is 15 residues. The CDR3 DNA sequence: TGTGCCAGCAGTTCATACAGGGGTTCCTACAATGAGCAGTTCTTC. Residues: CASSSYRGSYNEQFF.

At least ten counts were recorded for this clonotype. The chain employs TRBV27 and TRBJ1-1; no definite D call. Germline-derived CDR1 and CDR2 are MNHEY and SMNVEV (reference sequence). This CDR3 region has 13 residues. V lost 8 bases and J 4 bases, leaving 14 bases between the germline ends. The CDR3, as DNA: TGTGCCAGCGGTTCTCATGTGGCCACTGAAGCTTTCTTT. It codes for CASGSHVATEAFF.

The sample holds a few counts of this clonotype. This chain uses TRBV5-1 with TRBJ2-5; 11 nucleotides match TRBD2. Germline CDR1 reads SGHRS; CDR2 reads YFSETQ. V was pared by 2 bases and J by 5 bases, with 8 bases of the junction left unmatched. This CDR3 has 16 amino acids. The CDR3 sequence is CASSFEIAGGPETQYF. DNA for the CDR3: TGCGCCAGCAGCTTTGAAATAGCGGGAGGGCCGGAGACCCAGTACTTC.

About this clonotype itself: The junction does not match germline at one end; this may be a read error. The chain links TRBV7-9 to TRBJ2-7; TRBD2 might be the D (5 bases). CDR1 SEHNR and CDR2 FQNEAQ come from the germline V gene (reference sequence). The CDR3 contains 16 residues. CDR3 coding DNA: TGCGCCAGCAGCGCCCACGTCGGGGTAAGGTCCTGCGAGCAGTACTTC. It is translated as CASSAHVGVRSCEQYF.

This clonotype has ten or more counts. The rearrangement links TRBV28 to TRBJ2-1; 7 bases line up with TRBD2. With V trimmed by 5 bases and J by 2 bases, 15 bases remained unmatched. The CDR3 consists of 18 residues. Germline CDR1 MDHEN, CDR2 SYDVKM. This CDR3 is CASSTPTQSSGAYNEQFF. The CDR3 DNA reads TGTGCCAGCAGTACACCTACCCAATCTAGCGGTGCCTACAATGAGCAGTTCTTC.

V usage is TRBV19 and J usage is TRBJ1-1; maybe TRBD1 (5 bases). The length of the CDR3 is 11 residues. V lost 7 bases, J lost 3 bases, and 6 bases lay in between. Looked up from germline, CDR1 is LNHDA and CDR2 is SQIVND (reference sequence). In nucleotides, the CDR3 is TGTGCCAGTACCAGGGACACTGAAGCTTTCTTT. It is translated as CASTRDTEAFF.

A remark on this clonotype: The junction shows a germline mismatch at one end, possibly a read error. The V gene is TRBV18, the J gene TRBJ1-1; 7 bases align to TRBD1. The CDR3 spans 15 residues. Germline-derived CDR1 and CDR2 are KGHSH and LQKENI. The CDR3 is CASSPQGTGYTEAFF. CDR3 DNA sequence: TGTGCCAGCTCCCCACAGGGGACGGGCTACACTGAAGCTTTCTTT.

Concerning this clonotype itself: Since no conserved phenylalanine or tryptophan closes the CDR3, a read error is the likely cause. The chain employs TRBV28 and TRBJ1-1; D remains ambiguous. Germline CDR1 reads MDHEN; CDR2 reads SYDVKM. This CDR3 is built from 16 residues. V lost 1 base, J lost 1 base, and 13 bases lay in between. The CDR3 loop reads CASSLLDAPTNTEAFI. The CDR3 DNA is TGTGCCAGCAGTTTATTAGACGCGCCTACGAACACTGAAGCTTTCATT.

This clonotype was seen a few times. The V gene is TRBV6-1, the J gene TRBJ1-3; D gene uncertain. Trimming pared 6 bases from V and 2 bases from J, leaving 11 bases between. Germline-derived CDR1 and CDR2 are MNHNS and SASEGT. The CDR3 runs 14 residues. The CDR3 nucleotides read TGTGCCAGCAGGCCCTCGGGGACTGGAAACACCATATATTTT. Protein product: CASRPSGTGNTIYF.

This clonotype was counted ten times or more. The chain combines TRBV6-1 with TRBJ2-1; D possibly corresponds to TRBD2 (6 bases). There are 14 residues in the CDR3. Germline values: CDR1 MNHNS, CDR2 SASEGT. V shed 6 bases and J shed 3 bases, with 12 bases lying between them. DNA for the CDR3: TGTGCCAGCAGAACAACGGGACTCTACAATGAGCAGTTCTTC. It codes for CASRTTGLYNEQFF.

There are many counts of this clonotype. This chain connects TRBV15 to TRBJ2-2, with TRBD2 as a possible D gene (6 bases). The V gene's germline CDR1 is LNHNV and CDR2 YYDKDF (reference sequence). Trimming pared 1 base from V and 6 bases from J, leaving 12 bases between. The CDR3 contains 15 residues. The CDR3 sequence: CATSRVVTGAGELFF. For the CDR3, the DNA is TGTGCCACCAGCAGAGTGGTCACGGGAGCCGGGGAGCTGTTTTTT.

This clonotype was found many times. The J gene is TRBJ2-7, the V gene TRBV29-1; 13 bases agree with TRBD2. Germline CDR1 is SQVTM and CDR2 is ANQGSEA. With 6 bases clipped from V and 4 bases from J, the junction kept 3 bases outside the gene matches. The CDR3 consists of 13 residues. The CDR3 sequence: CSVETSGRYEQYF. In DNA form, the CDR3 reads TGCAGCGTCGAGACTAGCGGGAGGTACGAGCAGTACTTC.

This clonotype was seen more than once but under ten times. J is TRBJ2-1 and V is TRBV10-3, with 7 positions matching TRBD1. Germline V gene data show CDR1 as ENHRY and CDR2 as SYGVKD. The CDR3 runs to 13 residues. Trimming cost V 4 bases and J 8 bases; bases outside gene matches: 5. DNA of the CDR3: TGTGCCATCAGTGGTGACAGGGCCCATGAGCAGTTCTTC. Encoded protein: CAISGDRAHEQFF.

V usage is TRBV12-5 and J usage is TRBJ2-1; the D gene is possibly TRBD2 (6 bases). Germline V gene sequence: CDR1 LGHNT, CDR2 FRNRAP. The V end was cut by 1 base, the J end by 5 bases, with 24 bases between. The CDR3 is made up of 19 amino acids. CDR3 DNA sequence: TGTGCTAGTGGTTTGGACAAGAAGGTACGGGAGCGGCCAAACAATGAGCAGTTCTTC. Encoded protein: CASGLDKKVRERPNNEQFF.

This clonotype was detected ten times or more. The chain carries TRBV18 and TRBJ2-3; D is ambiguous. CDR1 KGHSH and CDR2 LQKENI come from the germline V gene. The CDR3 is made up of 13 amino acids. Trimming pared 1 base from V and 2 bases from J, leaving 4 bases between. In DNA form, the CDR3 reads TGTGCCAGCTCACCACGAATCACAGATACGCAGTATTTT. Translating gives CASSPRITDTQYF.